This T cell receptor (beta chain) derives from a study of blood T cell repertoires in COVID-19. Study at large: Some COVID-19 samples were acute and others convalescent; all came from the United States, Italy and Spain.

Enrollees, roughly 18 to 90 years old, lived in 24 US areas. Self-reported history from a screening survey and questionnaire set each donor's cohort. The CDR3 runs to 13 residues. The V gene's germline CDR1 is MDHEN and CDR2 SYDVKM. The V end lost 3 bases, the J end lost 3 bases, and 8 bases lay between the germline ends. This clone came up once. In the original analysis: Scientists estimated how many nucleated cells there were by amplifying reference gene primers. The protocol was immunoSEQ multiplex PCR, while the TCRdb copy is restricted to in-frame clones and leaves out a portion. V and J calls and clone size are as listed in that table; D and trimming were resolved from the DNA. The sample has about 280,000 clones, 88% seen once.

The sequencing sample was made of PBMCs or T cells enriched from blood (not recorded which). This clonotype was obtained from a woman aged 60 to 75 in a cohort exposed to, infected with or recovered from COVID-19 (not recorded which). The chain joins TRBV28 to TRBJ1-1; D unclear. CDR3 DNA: TGTGCCAGCAGTTTGAGACACGACACTGAAGCTTTCTTT. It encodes CASSLRHDTEAFF.